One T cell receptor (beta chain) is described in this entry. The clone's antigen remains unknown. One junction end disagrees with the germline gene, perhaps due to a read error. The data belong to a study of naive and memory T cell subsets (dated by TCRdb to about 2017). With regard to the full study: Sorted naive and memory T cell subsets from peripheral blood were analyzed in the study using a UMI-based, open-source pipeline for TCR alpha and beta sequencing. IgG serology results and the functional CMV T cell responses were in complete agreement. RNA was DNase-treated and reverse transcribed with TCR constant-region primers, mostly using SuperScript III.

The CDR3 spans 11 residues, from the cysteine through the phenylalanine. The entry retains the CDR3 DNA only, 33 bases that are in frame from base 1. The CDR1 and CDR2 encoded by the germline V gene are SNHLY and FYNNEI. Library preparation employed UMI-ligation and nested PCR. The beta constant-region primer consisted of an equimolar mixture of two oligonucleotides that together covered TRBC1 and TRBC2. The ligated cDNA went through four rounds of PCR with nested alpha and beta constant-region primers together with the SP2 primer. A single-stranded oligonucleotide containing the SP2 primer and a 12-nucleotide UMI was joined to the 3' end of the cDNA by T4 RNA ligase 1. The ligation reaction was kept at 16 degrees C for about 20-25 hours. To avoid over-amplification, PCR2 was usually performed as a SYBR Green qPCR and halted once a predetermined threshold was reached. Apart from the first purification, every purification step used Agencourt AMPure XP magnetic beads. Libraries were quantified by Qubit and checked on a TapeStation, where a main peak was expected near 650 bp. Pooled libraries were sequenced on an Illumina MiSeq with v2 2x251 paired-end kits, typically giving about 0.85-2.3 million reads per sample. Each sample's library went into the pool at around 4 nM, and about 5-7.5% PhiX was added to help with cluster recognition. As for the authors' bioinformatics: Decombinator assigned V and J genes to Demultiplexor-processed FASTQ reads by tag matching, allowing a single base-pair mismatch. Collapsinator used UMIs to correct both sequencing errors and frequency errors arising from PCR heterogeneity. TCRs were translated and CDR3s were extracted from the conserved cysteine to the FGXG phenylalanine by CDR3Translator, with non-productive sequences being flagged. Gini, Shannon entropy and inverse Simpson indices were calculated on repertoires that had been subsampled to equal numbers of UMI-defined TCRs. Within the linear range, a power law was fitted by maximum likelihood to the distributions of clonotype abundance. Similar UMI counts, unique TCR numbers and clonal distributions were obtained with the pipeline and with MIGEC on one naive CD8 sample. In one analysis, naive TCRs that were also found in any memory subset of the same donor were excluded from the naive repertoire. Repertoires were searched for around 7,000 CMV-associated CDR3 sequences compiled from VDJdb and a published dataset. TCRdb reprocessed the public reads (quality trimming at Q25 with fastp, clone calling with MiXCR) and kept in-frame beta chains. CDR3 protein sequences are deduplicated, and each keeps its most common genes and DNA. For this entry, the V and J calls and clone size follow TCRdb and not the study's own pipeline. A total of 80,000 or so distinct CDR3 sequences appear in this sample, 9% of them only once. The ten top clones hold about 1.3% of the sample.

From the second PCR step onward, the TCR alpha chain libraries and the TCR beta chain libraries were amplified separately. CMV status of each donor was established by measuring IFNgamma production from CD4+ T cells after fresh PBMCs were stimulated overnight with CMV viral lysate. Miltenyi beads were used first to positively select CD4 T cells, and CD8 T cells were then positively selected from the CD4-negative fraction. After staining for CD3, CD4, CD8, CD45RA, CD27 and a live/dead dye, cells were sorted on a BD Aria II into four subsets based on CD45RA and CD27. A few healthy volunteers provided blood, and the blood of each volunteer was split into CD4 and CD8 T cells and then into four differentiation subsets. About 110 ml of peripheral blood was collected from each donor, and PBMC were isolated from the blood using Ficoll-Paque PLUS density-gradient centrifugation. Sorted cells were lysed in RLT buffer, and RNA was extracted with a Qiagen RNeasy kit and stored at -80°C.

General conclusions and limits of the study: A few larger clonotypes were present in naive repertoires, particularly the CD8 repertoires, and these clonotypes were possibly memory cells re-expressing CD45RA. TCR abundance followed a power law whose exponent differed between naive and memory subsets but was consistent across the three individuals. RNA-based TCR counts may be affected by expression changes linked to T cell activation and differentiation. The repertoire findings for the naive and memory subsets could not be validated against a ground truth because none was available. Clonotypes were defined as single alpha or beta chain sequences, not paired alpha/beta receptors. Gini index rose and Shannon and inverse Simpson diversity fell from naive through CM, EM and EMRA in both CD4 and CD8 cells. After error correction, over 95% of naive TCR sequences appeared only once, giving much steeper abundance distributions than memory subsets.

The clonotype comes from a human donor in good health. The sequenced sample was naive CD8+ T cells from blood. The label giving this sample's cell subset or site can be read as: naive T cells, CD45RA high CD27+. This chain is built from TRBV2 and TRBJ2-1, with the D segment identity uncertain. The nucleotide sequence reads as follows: TGTGCCAACAGTATGACCAGGGAGCAGTTCTTC. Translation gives CANSMTREQFF.